The clone carrying this T cell receptor beta chain was detected only a few times. The sample belongs to a study of shared clonotypes between healthy human individuals. The CDR3 is 14 amino acids. CDR1 LNHNV and CDR2 YYDKDF come from the germline V gene (reference sequence). Trimming pared 0 bases from V and 7 bases from J, leaving 10 bases between. Some clones are missing from TCRdb's copy, which holds only in-frame ones; the method was immunoSEQ multiplex PCR. The sample has roughly 2,500,000 clones, approximately 93% seen once. This sequence was found in a man aged 18 to 30 in good health. Some clones in this sample may be carry-over from other donors' samples. This chain uses TRBV15 with TRBJ1-5, with a possible D match to TRBD1 (6 bases). The sequenced material came from naive CD4+ T cells from PBMCs. Subset described: CD45RA+ positively selected. CDR3 coding DNA: TGTGCCACCAGCAGAGATACAGGGAAGCAGCCCCAGCATTTT. Translation gives CATSRDTGKQPQHF.